This T cell receptor beta chain stems from a study of early T cells in non-severe SARS-CoV-2 infection. The germline V gene has CDR1 LNHDA and CDR2 SQIVND (reference sequence). Trimming stripped 4 bases from V and 6 bases from J, with 13 bases between. The CDR3 has 14 amino acids. This clonotype was counted many times. TCRdb recomputed calls from the 5' RACE reads with MiXCR, one row per CDR3 protein. Of 69,000 or so distinct CDR3 sequences listed, approximately 13% are singletons. Sequencing used whole blood. The genes are TRBV19 and TRBJ2-1, with no clear D. The sequence was obtained from an adult who was a healthcare worker with PCR-confirmed SARS-CoV-2 infection or an uninfected control (not recorded which). The CDR3 spells CASSSRTSRNEQFF. The CDR3, as DNA: TGTGCCAGTAGTAGCCGGACGTCCCGCAATGAGCAGTTCTTC. Together with reference TRBV19 and TRBJ2-1, the CDR3 gives the full variable domain: DGGITQSPKYLFRKEGQNVTLSCEQNLNHDAMYWYRQDPGQGLRLIYYSQIVNDFQKGDIAEGYSVSREKKESFPLTVTSAQKNPTAFYLCASSSRTSRNEQFFGPGTRLTVL.